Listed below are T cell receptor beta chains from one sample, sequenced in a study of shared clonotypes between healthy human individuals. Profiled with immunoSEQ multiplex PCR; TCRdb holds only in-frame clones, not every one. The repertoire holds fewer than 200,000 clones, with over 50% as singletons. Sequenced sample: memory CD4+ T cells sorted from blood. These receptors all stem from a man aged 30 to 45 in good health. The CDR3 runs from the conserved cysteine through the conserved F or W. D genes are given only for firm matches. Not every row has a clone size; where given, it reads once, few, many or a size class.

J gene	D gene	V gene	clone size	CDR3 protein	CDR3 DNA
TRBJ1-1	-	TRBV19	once	CASTRPSGLTEAFF	TGTGCCAGTACCCGCCCCTCGGGGCTCACTGAAGCTTTCTTT
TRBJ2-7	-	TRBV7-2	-	CASSPHPGEAYEQYF	TGTGCCAGCAGCCCTCATCCCGGGGAGGCCTACGAGCAGTACTTC
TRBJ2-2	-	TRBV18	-	CASSPRLDSGGELFF	TGTGCCAGCTCACCCCGACTAGATTCCGGCGGGGAGCTGTTTTTT
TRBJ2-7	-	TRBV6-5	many	CASSYLGDSYEQYF	TGTGCCAGCAGTTACTTGGGGGACTCCTACGAGCAGTACTTC
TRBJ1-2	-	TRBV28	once	CASSLAGIQAGYTF	TGTGCCAGCAGTTTAGCGGGCATCCAGGCTGGCTACACCTTC
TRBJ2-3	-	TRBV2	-	CASSVSGQYTDTQYF	TGTGCCAGCAGTGTGTCCGGGCAGTACACAGATACGCAGTATTTT
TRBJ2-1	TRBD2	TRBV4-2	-	CASSSITGLAGGGLNEQFF	TGTGCCAGCAGCTCAATCACAGGACTAGCGGGAGGGGGGTTAAATGAGCAGTTCTTC
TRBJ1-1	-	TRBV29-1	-	CSVELARSQEAFF	TGCAGCGTTGAACTCGCCCGCTCGCAGGAAGCTTTCTTT
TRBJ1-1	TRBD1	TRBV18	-	CASSPGDRVPSSAEAFF	TGTGCCAGCTCACCGGGGGACAGGGTGCCTTCTTCAGCTGAAGCTTTCTTT
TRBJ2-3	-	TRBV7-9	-	CASSSDSFGTSQYF	TGTGCCAGCAGCTCGGACTCATTCGGGACCTCGCAGTATTTT
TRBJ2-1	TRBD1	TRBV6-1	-	CASSEMGQGANEQFF	TGTGCCAGCAGTGAAATGGGACAGGGGGCGAATGAGCAGTTCTTC
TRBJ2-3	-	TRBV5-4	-	CASSLAGGGTDTQYF	TGTGCCAGCAGCTTGGCAGGGGGAGGAACAGATACGCAGTATTTT
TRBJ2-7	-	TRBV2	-	CASSQGGTYEQYF	TGTGCCAGCAGTCAGGGGGGGACCTACGAGCAGTACTTC
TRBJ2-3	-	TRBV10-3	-	CAISGMSDTQYF	TGTGCCATCAGTGGTATGTCAGATACGCAGTATTTT
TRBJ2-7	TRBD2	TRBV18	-	CASSPDSGRPYEQYF	TGTGCCAGCTCACCCGATAGCGGGAGGCCCTACGAGCAGTACTTC
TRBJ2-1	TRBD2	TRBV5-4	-	CASSLELAGYNEQFF	TGTGCCAGCAGCTTGGAACTAGCGGGATACAATGAGCAGTTCTTC
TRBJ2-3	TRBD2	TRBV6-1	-	CASSERAGGYPDTQYF	TGTGCCAGCAGTGAACGGGCGGGAGGCTACCCAGATACGCAGTATTTT
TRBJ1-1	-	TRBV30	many	CACRPRRETEAFF	TGTGCCTGCCGCCCTCGTAGGGAAACTGAAGCTTTCTTT
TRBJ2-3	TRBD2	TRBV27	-	CASNRRTSGRADTQYF	TGTGCCAGCAACCGTAGGACTAGCGGGAGGGCAGATACGCAGTATTTT